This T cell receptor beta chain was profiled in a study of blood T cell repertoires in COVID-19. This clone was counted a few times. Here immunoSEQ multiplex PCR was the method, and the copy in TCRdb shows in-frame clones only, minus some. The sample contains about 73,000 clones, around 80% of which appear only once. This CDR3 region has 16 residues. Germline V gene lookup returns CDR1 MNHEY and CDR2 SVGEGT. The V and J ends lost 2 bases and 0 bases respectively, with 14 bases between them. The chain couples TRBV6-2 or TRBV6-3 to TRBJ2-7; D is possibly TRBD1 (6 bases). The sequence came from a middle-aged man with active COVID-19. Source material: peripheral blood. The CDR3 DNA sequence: TGTGCCAGCAGTTACGGGGGCCCCCCCCTCTCCTACGAGCAGTACTTC. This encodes CASSYGGPPLSYEQYF.